The 23 T cell receptor beta chains given below trace back to one sample, sequenced in a study of blood T cell repertoires in COVID-19. TCRdb's table, derived via immunoSEQ multiplex PCR, lists solely in-frame clones and lacks some. The repertoire holds around 220,000 clones, with roughly 80% as singletons. The sample comprised peripheral blood. These receptors were obtained from a human donor in a cohort sampled during active COVID-19.

The chain combines TRBV6-5 with TRBJ2-5, with 8 positions matching TRBD1. The CDR3 runs 15 residues. The V gene's germline CDR1 is MNHEY and CDR2 SVGAGI. V dropped 2 bases and J dropped 2; count of bases not matched to a gene: 4. The CDR3 DNA reads as TGTGCCAGCAGTTACGGACAGGGCGGACAAGAGACCCAGTACTTC. Translation: CASSYGQGGQETQYF.

The chain joins TRBV27 to TRBJ2-1, with 10 bases that match TRBD2. This CDR3 region has 17 residues. The J segment lost 4 bases and the V segment lost 2 bases, leaving 8 bases of the junction unmatched. Germline V gives CDR1 MNHEY, CDR2 SMNVEV (reference sequence). CDR3 protein: CASSLRERTSGYNEQFF. The CDR3 DNA reads as TGTGCCAGCAGTTTACGGGAGAGGACTAGCGGTTACAATGAGCAGTTCTTC.

The chain links TRBV10-3 to TRBJ2-7; 9 bases are a match to TRBD1. Germline V gene lookup returns CDR1 ENHRY and CDR2 SYGVKD. V gave up 3 bases and J gave up 6 bases; unmatched junction bases: 3. CDR3 size: 13 residues. CDR3 DNA: TGTGCCATCAGTGAAACAGGGGGCGGCGAGCAGTACTTC. It specifies CAISETGGGEQYF.

The chain couples TRBV7-2 to TRBJ1-5, with 7 bases matching TRBD1. The trim removed 5 bases at V and 2 bases at J, leaving 6 bases unmatched. CDR1 and CDR2 (germline): SGHTA, FQGNSA. The CDR3 covers 15 residues. CDR3 in amino acids: CASSVHRGGNQPQHF. CDR3 sequence (DNA): TGTGCCAGCAGCGTCCACAGGGGCGGCAATCAGCCCCAGCATTTT.

The chain has TRBV7-2 and TRBJ1-3; D uncertain. Germline V CDR1 and CDR2: SGHTA, FQGNSA. CDR3 length: 15 residues. The V end was cut by 6 bases, the J end by 1 base, with 13 bases between. CDR3 sequence reads: CASRGQRKSGNTIYF. Written as DNA, the CDR3 is TGTGCCAGCAGGGGTCAGAGGAAGTCTGGAAACACCATATATTTT.

The chain has TRBV6-2 or TRBV6-3 and TRBJ2-7, with 7 bases lining up with TRBD2. This CDR3 is built from 15 residues. Germline V CDR1 and CDR2: MNHEY, SVGEGT. V gave up 0 bases and J gave up 5 bases; unmatched junction bases: 7. Here the CDR3 reads CASSYSRGRENEQYF. The CDR3 nucleotides read TGTGCCAGCAGTTACTCGCGGGGGAGGGAAAACGAGCAGTACTTC.

The rearrangement uses TRBV28 and TRBJ1-2; possible D gene TRBD1, 6 bases. V was shortened by 6 bases and J by 7 bases, with 21 bases between the two germline ends. CDR1 is MDHEN, CDR2 SYDVKM, per germline. The CDR3 has 15 residues. The CDR3, as DNA: TGTGCCAGCAGGAAACCGGGACATTCGTTTCGTGGCTACACCTTC. Translation: CASRKPGHSFRGYTF.

This chain links TRBV6-6 with TRBJ2-2, with 9 bases aligning to TRBD1. This CDR3 spans 15 amino acids. Trimming removed 2 bases from V and 6 bases from J; junction bases left unmatched: 4. CDR1 and CDR2 (germline): MNHNY, SVGAGI (reference sequence). In nucleotides, the CDR3 is TGTGCCAGCAGTTACGGGACAGGGTTCGCCGGGGAGCTGTTTTTT. Protein: CASSYGTGFAGELFF.

The chain carries TRBV27 and TRBJ2-2; no clear D gene. CDR3 size: 15 residues. CDR1 is MNHEY and CDR2 is SMNVEV in the germline V gene (reference sequence). With 0 bases removed from V and 4 bases from J, the gap between germline ends came to 9 bases. The CDR3 is CASSLSTRVTGELFF. CDR3 DNA: TGTGCCAGCAGTTTATCAACCCGGGTCACCGGGGAGCTGTTTTTT.

This rearrangement joins TRBV27 to TRBJ2-3; 7 positions agree with TRBD1. This CDR3 comprises 15 residues. J was trimmed by 1 base and V by 4 bases; bases with no gene match: 5. Germline CDR1 MNHEY, CDR2 SMNVEV (reference sequence). This CDR3 is CASSWGTEGTDTQYF. The CDR3 bases are TGTGCCAGCAGTTGGGGGACAGAAGGCACAGATACGCAGTATTTT.

This chain uses TRBV3-1 (or the pseudogene TRBV3-2) with TRBJ2-7; D possibly corresponds to TRBD2 (5 bases). The CDR3 is 13 residues long. Germline V gene sequence: CDR1 LGHDT, CDR2 YNNKEL (reference sequence). The V and J ends lost 3 bases and 2 bases respectively, with 8 bases between them. CDR3 residues: CASSHERPYEQYF. The DNA for the CDR3 is TGTGCCAGCAGCCATGAGCGGCCCTACGAGCAGTACTTC.

The chain links TRBV6-6 to TRBJ1-5; a weak D match, TRBD1 (6 bases). This CDR3 region has 15 residues. The germline gives CDR1 MNHNY, CDR2 SVGAGI (reference sequence). V was clipped by 2 bases and J by 3 bases, with 11 bases between them. The CDR3 sequence is CASSYAGVDNQPQHF. The DNA of the CDR3 is TGTGCCAGCAGTTACGCAGGGGTAGACAATCAGCCCCAGCATTTT.

The rearrangement links TRBV11-2 to TRBJ1-2, with TRBD1 as a possible D gene (5 bases). V lost 0 bases, J lost 3 bases, and 11 bases lay in between. The germline V gene encodes CDR1 SGHAT and CDR2 FQNNGV. CDR3 size: 15 residues. CDR3 nucleotide sequence: TGTGCCAGCAGCTTAGAGGACGGACAAGACTATGGCTACACCTTC. This gives the protein CASSLEDGQDYGYTF.

The chain joins TRBV2 to TRBJ1-4; no definite D call. Germline CDR1 SNHLY, CDR2 FYNNEI. V lost 7 bases and J lost 7, with 10 bases in between. This CDR3 has 12 amino acids. CDR3 region: CASMDGGEKLFF. The CDR3 DNA follows: TGTGCCAGCATGGATGGCGGTGAAAAACTGTTTTTT.

The J gene is TRBJ2-7, the V gene TRBV30; D perhaps matches TRBD2 (6 bases). CDR1 GTSNPN and CDR2 SVGIG come from the germline V gene (reference sequence). CDR3 length equals 15 residues. Trimming removed 3 bases at V and 0 bases at J, with 15 bases between. The CDR3 reads CAWSRSSAPSYEQYF. CDR3 nucleotides: TGTGCCTGGAGCCGCTCTAGCGCCCCCTCCTACGAGCAGTACTTC.

V is TRBV7-6 and J is TRBJ2-2, with 11 bases that match TRBD2. This CDR3 comprises 18 residues. V lost 0 bases and J lost 0; bases outside the gene matches: 3. Germline V CDR1 and CDR2: SGHVS, FNYEAQ. The CDR3 region is CASSLALAGGPNTGELFF. CDR3 in DNA: TGTGCCAGCAGCTTAGCGCTAGCGGGAGGACCGAACACCGGGGAGCTGTTTTTT.

This chain connects TRBV18 to TRBJ2-5; D may be TRBD2 (6 bases). The CDR3 has 15 amino acids. Germline CDR1 reads KGHSH; CDR2 reads LQKENI. V was shortened by 6 bases and J by 4 bases, with 18 bases between the two germline ends. CDR3 region: CASSFTRDSLETQYF. The CDR3 coding sequence is TGTGCCAGCTCTTTCACCCGGGACTCCCTAGAGACCCAGTACTTC.

The gene calls are TRBV6-2 or TRBV6-3 and TRBJ2-1, with D unclear. The CDR3 has 15 amino acids. V lost 0 bases, J lost 8 bases, and 14 bases lay in between. Looked up from germline, CDR1 is MNHEY and CDR2 is SVGEGT. CDR3 DNA: TGTGCCAGCAGTTACTCGGAAATCCGGCGGCATGAGCAGTTCTTC. As protein: CASSYSEIRRHEQFF.

This chain uses TRBV11-2 with TRBJ2-7, with 12 bases aligning to TRBD1. Unmatched junction bases numbered 5, after V lost 5 bases and J lost 3 bases. CDR1 and CDR2 (germline): SGHAT, FQNNGV. CDR3 length: 15 residues. Here the CDR3 DNA reads TGTGCCAGCAGCCGGGACAGGGGGCATTTCTACGAGCAGTACTTC. It is translated as CASSRDRGHFYEQYF.

The gene calls are TRBV28 and TRBJ2-3; the match to TRBD1 covers 8 bases. The germline V gene has CDR1 MDHEN and CDR2 SYDVKM. This CDR3 comprises 18 residues. The J segment lost 2 bases and the V segment lost 3 bases, leaving 13 bases of the junction unmatched. The CDR3 nucleotides are TGTGCCAGCAGTTTTCCCTCAGGGGGCCGAGACACCACAGATACGCAGTATTTT. Residues: CASSFPSGGRDTTDTQYF.

Regarding this clone: A much larger clone lies one base from this, so it may be a read error. The genes are TRBV9 and TRBJ1-2, with D possibly being TRBD1 (5 bases). In germline, CDR1 is SGDLS, CDR2 YYNGEE. The CDR3 has 12 residues. V lost 3 bases, J lost 2 bases, and 5 bases lay in between. CDR3 residues: CASSAGNYGYTF. Written as DNA, the CDR3 is TGTGCCAGCAGCGCAGGGAACTATGGCTACACCTTC.

The chain carries TRBV19 and TRBJ1-1; 12 nucleotides match TRBD1. The CDR3 sequence is 18 residues long. CDR1 LNHDA and CDR2 SQIVND come from the germline V gene (reference sequence). Trimming at V came to 4 bases and at J to 1 base, leaving 10 bases not matched to a gene. The CDR3 DNA sequence: TGTGCCAGTAGTAAGAAGCCGGGACAGGGGGCCGCGAACACTGAAGCTTTCTTT. Its protein is CASSKKPGQGAANTEAFF.

The gene calls are TRBV7-2 and TRBJ2-5, with TRBD1 identical over 7 bases. V gave up 1 base and J gave up 1 base; unmatched junction bases: 12. The germline gives CDR1 SGHTA, CDR2 FQGNSA. This CDR3 region has 18 residues. DNA for the CDR3: TGTGCCAGCAGCTTAGTAAAGTGGGACAGCTACCTCCAAGAGACCCAGTACTTC. Residues: CASSLVKWDSYLQETQYF.